This TCR beta chain was identified during a study of shared clonotypes between healthy human individuals. Turning to the study itself: Each donor had three CD4 naive, three CD4 memory, two CD8 naive and one CD8 memory plate. Whole-study results and caveats: Generation probabilities were higher for clonotypes shared across all four sorted-subset donors than for unshared ones. With few donors, the genetic and exposure-history diversity represented was limited.

Data came from immunoSEQ multiplex PCR; TCRdb stores just in-frame clones and leaves some out. Counted here are around 2.5 million clones, approximately 93% occurring once; the ten biggest clones make up 0.35% to 0.45%. CD4+ cells underwent separation, giving CD45RA+ naive and CD45RA-negative memory subsets. V shed 6 bases and J shed 0 bases, with 9 bases lying between them. This CDR3 region has 13 residues. The germline V gene has CDR1 SGHVS and CDR2 FNYEAQ. On this clone itself: Its antigen is unidentified.

The TCR sequence derives from a man aged 18 to 29 in good health. Some clones in this sample may be carry-over from other donors' samples. Sequenced input: naive CD4+ T cells from PBMCs. The subset here: CD45RA+ positively selected. This rearrangement joins TRBV7-6 to TRBJ2-7, with a possible D match to TRBD1 (5 bases). In nucleotides, the CDR3 is TGTGCCAGCAGTCAGGGCTACTCCTACGAGCAGTACTTC. Amino acids: CASSQGYSYEQYF.